This T cell receptor beta chain came from a study of memory CD4+ T cells and cytomegalovirus serostatus. About the study: Donors were healthy Belgian adults, fewer than ten CMV seropositive and 24 seronegative.

The sort gate was single viable CD3+CD4+CD8-CD45RO+ cells for memory CD4+ T cells. Authors' data handling: Out-of-frame sequences were removed, leaving about 2,300,000 distinct TCRbeta sequences. Using immunoSEQ multiplex PCR, the repertoire was profiled, and TCRdb retains in-frame clones only, with some absent. V and J calls and clone size are given by that table; D and trimming were obtained from the DNA. The profile shows tens of thousands of clones, about three quarters of them singletons. From germline, CDR1 is LNHNV and CDR2 YYDKDF (reference sequence). This CDR3 spans 17 amino acids. V was shortened by 2 bases and J by 0 bases, with 16 bases between the two germline ends.

The sequenced material came from memory CD4+ T cells from blood. The origin of this receptor is an adult in good health and CMV-seropositive. The chain joins TRBV15 to TRBJ2-5, with D perhaps TRBD2 (7 bases). CDR3 nucleotide sequence: TGTGCCACCAGCAGATCACCCCGGGGGGCGTACCAAGAGACCCAGTACTTC. This gives the protein CATSRSPRGAYQETQYF.